This T cell receptor beta chain was captured by sequencing in a study of early stage breast cancer tumors. For the study at large: Eight ER+/PR+/HER2- tumors were invasive ductal; a few were invasive lobular.

The length of the CDR3 is 13 residues. Between the trimmed V and J ends, which lost 0 bases and 1 base, there was a span of 6 bases. Germline CDR1 and CDR2: GTSNPN and SVGIG (reference sequence). The data were produced by immunoSEQ multiplex PCR, yet TCRdb's version contains in-frame clones alone and is incomplete. The table lists tens of thousands of clones, 70% to 80% of them singletons, with around a quarter in the top ten. Study-wide results and caveats: Compared with adjacent normal breast tissue, tumors showed about 2.3-fold greater T cell density and higher clonality. Bulk DNA sequencing of unsorted cells missed chain pairing and markers.

By sample share, this clone is medium-sized. Antigen: not known. The source of this sequence is a person in their 60s with breast cancer. Sequences were obtained from blood. This rearrangement joins TRBV30 to TRBJ1-1; no reliable D call. The CDR3 spells CAWSVLPNTEAFF. The DNA of the CDR3 is TGTGCCTGGAGTGTACTCCCGAACACTGAAGCTTTCTTT.